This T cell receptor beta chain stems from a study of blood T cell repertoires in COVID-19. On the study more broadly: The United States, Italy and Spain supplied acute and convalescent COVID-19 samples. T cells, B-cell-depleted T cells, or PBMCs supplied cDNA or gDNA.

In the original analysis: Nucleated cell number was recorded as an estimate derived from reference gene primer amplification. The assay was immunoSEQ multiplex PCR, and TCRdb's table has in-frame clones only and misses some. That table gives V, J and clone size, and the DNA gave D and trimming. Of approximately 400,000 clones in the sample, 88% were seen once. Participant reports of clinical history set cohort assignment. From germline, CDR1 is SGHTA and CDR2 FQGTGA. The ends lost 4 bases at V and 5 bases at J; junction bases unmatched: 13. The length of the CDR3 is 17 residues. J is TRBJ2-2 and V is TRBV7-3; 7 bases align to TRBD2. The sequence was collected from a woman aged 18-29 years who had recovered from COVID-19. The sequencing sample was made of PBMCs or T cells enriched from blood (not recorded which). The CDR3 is CASSSYPRGTSTGELFF. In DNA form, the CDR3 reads TGTGCCAGCAGCTCATACCCGCGGGGGACCTCGACCGGGGAGCTGTTTTTT. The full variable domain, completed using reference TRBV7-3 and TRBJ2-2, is GAGVSQTPSNKVTEKGKYVELRCDPISGHTALYWYRQSLGQGPEFLIYFQGTGAADDSGLPNDRFFAVRPEGSVSTLKIQRTERGDSAVYLCASSSYPRGTSTGELFFGEGSRLTVL.